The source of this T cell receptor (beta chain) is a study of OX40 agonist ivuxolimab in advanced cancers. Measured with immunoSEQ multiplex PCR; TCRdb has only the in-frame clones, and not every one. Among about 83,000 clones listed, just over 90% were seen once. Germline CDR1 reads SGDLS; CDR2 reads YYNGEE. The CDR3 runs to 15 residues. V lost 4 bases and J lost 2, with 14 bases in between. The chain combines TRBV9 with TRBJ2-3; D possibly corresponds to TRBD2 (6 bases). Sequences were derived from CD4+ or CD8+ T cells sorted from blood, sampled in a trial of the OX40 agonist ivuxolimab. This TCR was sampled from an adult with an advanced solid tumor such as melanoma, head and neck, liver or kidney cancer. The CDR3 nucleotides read TGTGCCAGCAGCCCGGGACTCCACCCCACAGATACGCAGTATTTT. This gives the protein CASSPGLHPTDTQYF. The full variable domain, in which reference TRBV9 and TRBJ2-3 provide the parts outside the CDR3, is DSGVTQTPKHLITATGQRVTLRCSPRSGDLSVYWYQQSLDQGLQFLIQYYNGEERAKGNILERFSAQQFPDLHSELNLSSLELGDSALYFCASSPGLHPTDTQYFGPGTRLTVL.